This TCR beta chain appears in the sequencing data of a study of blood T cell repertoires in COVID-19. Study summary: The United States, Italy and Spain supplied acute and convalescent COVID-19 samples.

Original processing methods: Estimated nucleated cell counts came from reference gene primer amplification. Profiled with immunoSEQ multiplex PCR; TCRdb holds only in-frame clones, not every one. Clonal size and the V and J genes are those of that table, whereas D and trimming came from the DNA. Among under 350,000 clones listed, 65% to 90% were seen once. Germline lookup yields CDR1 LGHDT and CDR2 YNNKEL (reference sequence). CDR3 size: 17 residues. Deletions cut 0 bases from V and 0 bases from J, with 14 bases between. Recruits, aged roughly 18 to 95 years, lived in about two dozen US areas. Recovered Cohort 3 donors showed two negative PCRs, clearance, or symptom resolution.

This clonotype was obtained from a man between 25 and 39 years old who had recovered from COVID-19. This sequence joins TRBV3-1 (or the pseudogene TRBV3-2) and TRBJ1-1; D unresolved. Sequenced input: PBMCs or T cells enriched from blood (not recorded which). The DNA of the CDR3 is TGTGCCAGCAGCCAAGATGCTAACAGTCCCATGAACACTGAAGCTTTCTTT. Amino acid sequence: CASSQDANSPMNTEAFF.